These 25 T cell receptor beta chains were sequenced from one sample in a study of T cell clones after liver transplantation. TCRdb's table, derived via immunoSEQ multiplex PCR, lists solely in-frame clones and lacks some. This sample has about 75,000 clones, with roughly 84% found just once. The starting material was CD4+ T cells from blood, obtained 48 months after liver transplant. Receptor source: a human patient who received a liver transplant. Some T cells may be transferred from the graft donor.

V gene TRBV5-1 combines with J gene TRBJ2-5, with D unresolved. V was pared by 4 bases and J by 2 bases, with 3 bases between. Germline assignment: CDR1 SGHRS and CDR2 YFSETQ. The CDR3 runs 11 residues. CDR3 coding DNA: TGCGCCAGCAGCCTTCAAGAGACCCAGTACTTC. Translating gives CASSLQETQYF.

The V call is TRBV19, the J call TRBJ2-2; 10 nucleotides align to TRBD1. This CDR3 comprises 17 residues. Germline V gives CDR1 LNHDA, CDR2 SQIVND (reference sequence). The V segment lost 5 bases and the J segment 7 bases; nucleotides outside the gene matches: 13. The CDR3 region is CASSLYSTGGAVGELFF. The CDR3 DNA reads TGTGCCAGTAGTCTCTATTCGACAGGGGGCGCGGTCGGGGAGCTGTTTTTT.

The chain employs TRBV19 and TRBJ2-7; 10 positions match TRBD2. V was pared by 6 bases and J by 3 bases, with 5 bases of the junction left unmatched. From germline, CDR1 is LNHDA and CDR2 SQIVND (reference sequence). The CDR3 runs 14 residues. This CDR3 is CASSVAGGFYEQYF. The CDR3 DNA sequence: TGTGCCAGTAGCGTAGCGGGAGGCTTCTACGAGCAGTACTTC.

This sequence joins TRBV5-4 and TRBJ2-7, with 10 bases matching TRBD1. J was trimmed by 0 bases and V by 5 bases; bases with no gene match: 8. CDR3 length: 16 residues. CDR1 and CDR2 (germline): SGHNT, YYREEE (reference sequence). In DNA, the CDR3 is TGTGCCAGCAGATCCGGACAGGGGGATGACTCCTACGAGCAGTACTTC. Translating gives CASRSGQGDDSYEQYF.

The gene calls are TRBV5-4 and TRBJ2-1; no firm D call. The CDR3 has 14 amino acids. V was cut by 3 bases and J by 4 bases, with 11 bases left in between. The germline CDR1 and CDR2 sequences are SGHNT and YYREEE (reference sequence). CDR3 sequence: CASSSAQWYNEQFF. The CDR3 DNA follows: TGTGCCAGCAGCTCGGCGCAGTGGTACAATGAGCAGTTCTTC.

The chain employs TRBV7-9 and TRBJ2-5, with unresolved D. The CDR3 is made up of 14 amino acids. Trimming left V 7 bases short and J 2 bases short, with 14 bases between. The germline gives CDR1 SEHNR, CDR2 FQNEAQ (reference sequence). The DNA for the CDR3 is TGTGCCAGCACCGCATTTGGGCCTCAAGAGACCCAGTACTTC. Translation: CASTAFGPQETQYF.

This clone showed up just once. The chain links TRBV4-1 to TRBJ2-7; TRBD2 might be the D (6 bases). The V end was cut by 3 bases, the J end by 0 bases, with 18 bases between. The CDR3 consists of 17 residues. Germline V gene lookup returns CDR1 MGHRA and CDR2 YSYEKL. The CDR3 protein is CASSHPKSGVISYEQYF. The CDR3 DNA follows: TGCGCCAGCAGCCACCCCAAGTCGGGGGTAATCTCCTACGAGCAGTACTTC.

Concerning this clone itself: The same CDR3 arises from other DNA sequences in this sample as well. V usage is TRBV11-3 and J usage is TRBJ2-5; D gene ambiguous. V lost 1 base to trimming and J lost 2 bases, with 5 bases between them. Germline CDR1 reads SGHNT; CDR2 reads YENEEA. This CDR3 spans 13 amino acids. Here the CDR3 reads CASSLGPQETQYF. The CDR3 nucleotides read TGTGCCAGCAGCTTAGGGCCTCAAGAGACCCAGTACTTC.

This sequence joins TRBV7-2 and TRBJ1-5, with D unclear. The germline V gene has CDR1 SGHTA and CDR2 FQGNSA. V gave up 2 bases and J gave up 7 bases, with 12 bases separating them. This CDR3 contains 14 residues. The CDR3 protein is CASSLRSNRQPQHF. The CDR3 DNA is TGTGCCAGCAGCTTACGTTCTAATCGGCAGCCCCAGCATTTT.

The chain combines TRBV7-8 with TRBJ2-1; the match to TRBD2 covers 11 bases. Trimming took 5 bases from V and 4 from J; bases not matched to a gene: 10. In germline, CDR1 is SGHVS, CDR2 FQNEAQ. This CDR3 comprises 17 residues. CDR3 DNA sequence: TGTGCCAGCAGCGTTCCCGTCGGGACTAGCGGATACAATGAGCAGTTCTTC. Residues: CASSVPVGTSGYNEQFF.

This clone occurred once. The chain uses TRBV6-1 and TRBJ2-5; D remains ambiguous. Germline values: CDR1 MNHNS, CDR2 SASEGT. The CDR3 is made up of 12 amino acids. Trimming shortened V by 8 bases and J by 3 bases, and 10 bases separated the two germline ends. The CDR3, as DNA: TGTGCCAGCGCCGCCCAGGAAGAGACCCAGTACTTC. This sequence encodes CASAAQEETQYF.

V and J are TRBV27 and TRBJ2-2; 7 bases fit TRBD2. The ends lost 11 bases at V and 2 bases at J; junction bases unmatched: 5. The CDR3 contains 13 residues. Germline V gives CDR1 MNHEY, CDR2 SMNVEV (reference sequence). The CDR3 sequence: CAARGVNTGELFF. The DNA of the CDR3 is TGTGCCGCCCGGGGGGTTAACACCGGGGAGCTGTTTTTT.

This clone was found once. This chain uses TRBV12-5 with TRBJ1-5; a possible D gene is TRBD1 (6 bases). The CDR3 covers 17 residues. Germline assignment: CDR1 LGHNT and CDR2 FRNRAP. V lost 1 base and J 1 base, leaving 14 bases between the germline ends. The CDR3 DNA sequence: TGTGCTAGTGGTTTGGCGGGGGCGACGTCCAGCAATCAGCCCCAGCATTTT. It specifies CASGLAGATSSNQPQHF.

The rearrangement uses TRBV10-1 and TRBJ2-1; possibly TRBD1 or TRBD2 for D (5 bases each). V gave up 4 bases and J gave up 0 bases, with 13 bases separating them. Germline CDR1 and CDR2: WNHNN and SYGVQD (reference sequence). CDR3 length: 16 amino acids. The CDR3 sequence is CASSALGVSSYNEQFF. Written as DNA, the CDR3 is TGCGCCAGCAGTGCTTTGGGGGTGAGCTCCTACAATGAGCAGTTCTTC.

This chain joins TRBV18 and TRBJ1-1; tentative D call: TRBD1 (5 bases). Germline lookup yields CDR1 KGHSH and CDR2 LQKENI. This CDR3 has 15 amino acids. V dropped 3 bases and J dropped 0 bases, with 11 bases sitting between them. This CDR3 is CASSPSTVMNTEAFF. In DNA form, the CDR3 reads TGTGCCAGCTCACCCTCGACAGTAATGAACACTGAAGCTTTCTTT.

The chain is built from TRBV21-1 and TRBJ1-4; the DNA was not used to check the table's D call, TRBD1. TRBV21-1 represents a pseudogene. The CDR3 sequence is 15 residues long. Written as DNA, the CDR3 is TGTGCCAGCAGCAAAAGAGGGACAGGGATCTGGAAACTGTTTTTT. This codes for CASSKRGTGIWKLFF.

This clone was seen a single time. This chain joins TRBV18 and TRBJ1-1, with D perhaps TRBD1 (6 bases). The CDR3 is made up of 14 amino acids. Trimming took off 6 bases at V and 2 bases at J, with 13 bases between the two ends. Germline V gene lookup returns CDR1 KGHSH and CDR2 LQKENI. CDR3 sequence reads: CASSRDKGNTEAFF. The CDR3 DNA sequence: TGTGCCAGCTCCCGGGACAAGGGAAACACTGAAGCTTTCTTT.

The chain carries TRBV6-5 and TRBJ1-2; D may be TRBD1 (6 bases). The CDR3 is 14 amino acids. The V and J ends lost 2 bases and 6 bases respectively, with 13 bases between them. Germline CDR1 reads MNHEY; CDR2 reads SVGAGI. CDR3 loop: CASSYRGGLDGYTF. Here the CDR3 DNA reads TGTGCCAGCAGTTACAGGGGGGGGTTGGATGGCTACACCTTC.

The rearrangement uses TRBV5-8 and TRBJ1-3; the D gene is possibly TRBD1 (5 bases). The CDR3 has 13 amino acids. Trimming removed 7 bases from V and 0 bases from J, with 8 bases in between. Germline V gene data show CDR1 as SGHTS and CDR2 as YDEGEE. The CDR3 DNA follows: TGTGCCAGCGACAGAAGCTCTGGAAACACCATATATTTT. Protein: CASDRSSGNTIYF.

V is TRBV5-1 and J is TRBJ2-5, with 8 bases matching TRBD2. The CDR3 runs 14 residues. CDR1 SGHRS and CDR2 YFSETQ come from the germline V gene. The ends lost 4 bases at V and 4 bases at J; junction bases unmatched: 6. CDR3 bases: TGCGCCAGCAGCGGCAGCGGGAGTTTAGAGACCCAGTACTTC. Its translation is CASSGSGSLETQYF.

CDR3 amino acids: CASSGQSNTGELFF. The CDR3 coding sequence is TGTGCCAGTAGCGGACAGTCAAACACCGGGGAGCTGTTTTTT. J is TRBJ2-2 and V is TRBV19; D might be TRBD1 (6 bases). The CDR3 covers 14 residues. CDR1 is LNHDA and CDR2 is SQIVND in the germline V gene (reference sequence). V lost 6 bases and J lost 2, with 10 bases in between.

V is TRBV7-6 and J is TRBJ1-2, with D tentatively TRBD1 (6 bases). Trimming removed 1 base from V and 8 bases from J, with 11 bases in between. Germline V gives CDR1 SGHVS, CDR2 FNYEAQ. The CDR3 is made up of 13 amino acids. This CDR3 reads CASSLDRAGGYTF. The CDR3 DNA reads TGTGCCAGCAGCTTAGACAGGGCTGGCGGCTACACCTTC.

This sequence joins TRBV6-5 and TRBJ2-7; either TRBD1 or TRBD2 may supply D (5 bases each). Trimming removed 6 bases at V and 2 bases at J, with 14 bases between. This CDR3 has 14 amino acids. Germline V gene data show CDR1 as MNHEY and CDR2 as SVGAGI. DNA for the CDR3: TGTGCCAGCAGCTCCGGGACGGCGACCTACGAGCAGTACTTC. Translating gives CASSSGTATYEQYF.

Notes on this clone: Other DNA sequences in the same sample also yield this CDR3. CDR3 sequence: CASSRGGSYNEQFF. DNA of the CDR3: TGTGCCAGCAGCCGTGGAGGCTCCTACAATGAGCAGTTCTTC. The V and J genes are TRBV7-9 and TRBJ2-1; TRBD2 might be the D (5 bases). V was cut by 5 bases and J by 0 bases, with 8 bases left in between. The CDR3 is made up of 14 amino acids. Germline CDR1 reads SEHNR; CDR2 reads FQNEAQ (reference sequence).

The chain couples TRBV19 to TRBJ1-3; D not resolved. CDR3 length: 13 amino acids. The germline V and J ends were trimmed by 2 bases and 3 bases, with 5 bases remaining between them. Per the germline V gene, CDR1 is LNHDA and CDR2 is SQIVND (reference sequence). DNA of the CDR3: TGTGCCAGTAGTATAATCATTGGAAACACCATATATTTT. Protein: CASSIIIGNTIYF.